The present entry profiles one T cell receptor (beta chain) with its context. The antigen is unknown. Trimming pared 2 bases from V and 2 bases from J, leaving 7 bases between. CDR3 length: 13 residues. Germline CDR1 MNHNS, CDR2 SASEGT. The sample originates from a study of blood T cells in healthy people across ages. Overall study findings and caveats: Age showed a roughly linear inverse relationship with TCR beta diversity per million T cells. The study could not conclusively compare naive and antigen-experienced cells, given its unsorted PBMCs. Observed TCR beta diversity showed a strong correlation with the percentage of naive T cells as measured by flow cytometry.

The authors ran a second PCR of about 6 to 11 cycles using a sample-barcoded 5' primer and a J-beta primer mix. TCRdb called the 5' RACE reads again in MiXCR, with one record for every CDR3 protein. The table lists about 1.4 million distinct CDR3 sequences, 59% of them singletons. The TCR sequence derives from a man in his late teens or twenties in good health. V gene TRBV6-1 combines with J gene TRBJ2-7, with a tentative D call TRBD1 (5 bases). Sequenced material: blood. CDR3 sequence reads: CASSESRAYEQYF. Written as DNA, the CDR3 is TGTGCCAGCAGTGAATCCAGGGCCTACGAGCAGTACTTC.